The following is a T cell receptor beta chain sequence with its context. Per the original methods: The authors estimated nucleated cell counts from reference gene primer amplification. Using immunoSEQ multiplex PCR, the repertoire was profiled, and TCRdb retains in-frame clones only, with some absent. The DNA gave D and trimming, while V, J and clone size come from that table. Of 56,000 or so clones in the sample, 85% to 90% were seen once. The sample belongs to a study of blood T cell repertoires in COVID-19. Study information: Donors in the United States, Italy and Spain gave samples during acute or convalescent COVID-19. In each case, the material was cDNA or gDNA derived from T cells, B-cell-depleted T cells, or PBMCs.

Germline V gives CDR1 LGHDT, CDR2 YNNKEL (reference sequence). This CDR3 comprises 14 residues. V trimming: 0 bases; J trimming: 10 bases; junction bases outside the gene matches: 3. The source material was peripheral blood. The chain carries TRBV3-1 (or the pseudogene TRBV3-2) and TRBJ2-1; 10 bases map to TRBD2. This receptor was identified in a human donor in a cohort sampled during active COVID-19. CDR3 sequence: CASSQDGGLAEQFF. Here the CDR3 DNA reads TGTGCCAGCAGCCAAGATGGGGGACTAGCGGAGCAGTTCTTC.